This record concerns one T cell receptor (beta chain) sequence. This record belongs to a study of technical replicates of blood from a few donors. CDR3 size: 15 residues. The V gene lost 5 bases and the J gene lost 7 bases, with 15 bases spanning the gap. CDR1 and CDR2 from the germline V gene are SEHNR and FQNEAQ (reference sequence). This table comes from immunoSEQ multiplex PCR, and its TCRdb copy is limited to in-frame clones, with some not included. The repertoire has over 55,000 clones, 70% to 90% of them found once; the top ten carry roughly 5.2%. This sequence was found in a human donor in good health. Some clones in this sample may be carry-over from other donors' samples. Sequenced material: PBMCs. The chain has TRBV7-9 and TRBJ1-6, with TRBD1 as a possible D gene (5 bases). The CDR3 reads CASSPIGGANSPLHF. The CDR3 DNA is TGTGCCAGCAGCCCCATCGGCGGGGCAAATTCACCCCTCCACTTT.